This TCR beta chain was obtained from a study of long-term antiretroviral therapy in people with HIV. Study-level findings and limits: No data were available on ART adherence, viral resistance or therapy changes.

The run of the v3.0 immunoSEQ assay was at survey level. Clones were read by immunoSEQ multiplex PCR, and TCRdb kept only the in-frame ones, dropping some. The table records 25,000 to 30,000 clones, roughly 80% of them present only once. The germline V gene encodes CDR1 LGHNA and CDR2 YSLEER. Trimming left V 0 bases short and J 4 bases short, with 16 bases between. CDR3 size: 16 residues. A single count supports this clone. Antigen: not known. Treatment of all HIV participants took place in the United States. Specimens carried about 0.95-11 million cryopreserved PBMC before DNA extraction. This TCR derives from a man between 35 and 55 years old with HIV. The V gene is TRBV4-3, the J gene TRBJ2-7; no clear D. The sample consisted of unsorted PBMCs, taken 3 years after starting antiretroviral therapy. This chain's CDR3 is CASSQDYRPRTYEQYF. CDR3 nucleotide sequence: TGCGCCAGCAGCCAAGACTACCGGCCCCGTACTTACGAGCAGTACTTC.